What follows is one T cell receptor (beta chain) and its context. The antigen remains undetermined. The data derive from a study of T cell responses to AZD1222 COVID-19 vaccine. Study-level points and caveats: Clonal diversity was possibly underestimated, and the donors were mostly white British, with more females. Repertoires were sampled only after the peak T cell response. Seropositive at baseline were only a handful of AZD1222 recipients. Mapped onto spike, vaccine-associated CD4 TCRs spanned it and were dominant at 160-218 and 743-854.

The CDR3 consists of 15 residues. CDR1 is MNHEY and CDR2 is SVGEGT in the germline V gene. Deletions cut 0 bases from V and 4 bases from J, with 10 bases between. TCRdb's table, derived via immunoSEQ multiplex PCR, lists solely in-frame clones and lacks some. Of about 140,000 clones detected, roughly 87% appear once; the ten largest clones hold approximately 5.4%. The source of this sequence is an adult who received the MenACWY meningococcal vaccine as a control. The chain joins TRBV6-2 or TRBV6-3 to TRBJ1-5; D is unclear. Sequencing used peripheral blood, obtained 28 days after the second dose of the MenACWY control vaccine. The CDR3 protein is CASSYSTLPNQPQHF. CDR3 DNA sequence: TGTGCCAGCAGTTACTCCACCCTGCCGAATCAGCCCCAGCATTTT.